The clone carrying this TCR beta chain has at least ten counts. Antigen unknown. The sample comes from a study of T cells after yellow fever vaccination. About the study: Preparing low-cell-number fractions relied on SMART-Seq v4 Ultra Low Input. The study's findings and limits: On re-exposure, the response was weaker but peaked faster, at day 5 versus 15.

TCRdb independently ran MiXCR on the 5' RACE reads; one entry per CDR3 protein. Here the sample spans more than 90,000 distinct CDR3 sequences, roughly 7.9% being singletons. The receptor's source is a man between 18 and 29 years old who received the YFV17D yellow fever vaccine. The sample in question was CD4+ T cells sorted from PBMCs, obtained roughly 47 days after the first yellow fever vaccination.

The CDR3 is CASSQTGGSPLHF. CDR3 sequence (DNA): TGTGCCAGCAGCCAAACTGGTGGTTCACCCCTCCACTTT. V usage is TRBV7-3 and J usage is TRBJ1-6; D remains ambiguous. V was trimmed by 5 bases and J by 9 bases, leaving 11 bases between them. The CDR3 runs to 13 residues. Per germline, CDR1 SGHTA and CDR2 FQGTGA.